The rows below give T cell receptor beta chains drawn from one sample of a study of PD-1 blockade in classical Hodgkin lymphoma. The data were produced by immunoSEQ multiplex PCR, yet TCRdb's version contains in-frame clones alone and is incomplete. Seen here are around 9,000 clones, roughly 80% observed once, and the top ten hold roughly 26%. The specimen was CD8+ T cells from blood, collected before the fourth cycle of nivolumab. The receptors here all came from a human donor with classical Hodgkin lymphoma. The CDR3 runs from the conserved cysteine through the conserved F or W. D genes are given only for firm matches. Size values are once, few and many counts, or a class for expanded clones, and some rows have none.

TRBV18	.	TRBJ2-7	.	CASSPGPSTAFFYEQYF	TGTGCCAGCTCACCCGGGCCATCGACAGCATTTTTCTACGAGCAGTACTTC
TRBV13	.	TRBJ2-7	.	CASSPSGAVGSYEQYF	TGTGCCAGCAGCCCGTCCGGGGCGGTTGGCTCCTACGAGCAGTACTTC
TRBV9	.	TRBJ2-3	.	CASSVRGLGTDTQYF	TGTGCCAGCAGCGTTCGGGGGTTGGGAACAGATACGCAGTATTTT
TRBV4-1	.	TRBJ1-5	.	CASSQEGGVNQPQHF	TGCGCCAGCAGCCAAGAAGGGGGGGTCAATCAGCCCCAGCATTTT
TRBV11-2	.	TRBJ1-3	TRBD1	CASSWDRATNTIYF	TGTGCCAGCAGTTGGGACAGGGCAACGAACACCATATATTTT
TRBV7-6	.	TRBJ1-1	TRBD1	CASSSGTENTEAFF	TGTGCCAGCAGCTCCGGGACAGAAAACACTGAAGCTTTCTTT
TRBV9	.	TRBJ2-6	TRBD1	CASSVAGGQGYSGANVLTF	TGTGCCAGCAGCGTAGCCGGGGGACAGGGCTACTCTGGGGCCAACGTCCTGACTTTC
TRBV7-9	.	TRBJ1-2	TRBD1	CASSLYGQALYTF	TGTGCCAGCAGCTTATATGGACAGGCGCTCTACACCTTC
TRBV27	.	TRBJ1-1	.	CASSLSAGGTEAFF	TGTGCCAGCAGTTTATCCGCAGGTGGCACTGAAGCTTTCTTT
TRBV4-1	.	TRBJ2-3	.	CASSQDWGGPQYF	TGCGCCAGCAGCCAAGATTGGGGGGGGCCGCAGTATTTT
TRBV6-6	.	TRBJ1-1	.	CASSLAVNTEAFF	TGTGCCAGCAGTCTCGCAGTCAACACTGAAGCTTTCTTT
TRBV23-1	.	TRBJ2-5	TRBD1	CASSQSRRQGAFVAQYF	TGCGCCAGCAGTCAAAGCCGTCGACAGGGGGCCTTTGTGGCCCAGTACTTC
TRBV30	.	TRBJ2-6	.	CAWSAGRGAGANVLTF	TGTGCCTGGAGCGCGGGGCGAGGGGCTGGGGCCAACGTCCTGACTTTC
TRBV28	.	TRBJ2-3	TRBD2	CASTRRLAGLTDTQYF	TGTGCCAGCACTCGGCGGCTAGCGGGGCTCACAGATACGCAGTATTTT
TRBV7-9	.	TRBJ1-2	.	CASSLPGGGFYGYTF	TGTGCCAGCAGCCTCCCGGGGGGGGGTTTCTATGGCTACACCTTC
TRBV7-9	few	TRBJ1-1	TRBD1	CASSRKQGENTEAFF	TGTGCCAGCAGCAGGAAACAGGGGGAGAACACTGAAGCTTTCTTT
TRBV27	.	TRBJ2-2	TRBD2	CASSLWLAENTGELFF	TGTGCCAGCAGTTTGTGGCTAGCGGAGAACACCGGGGAGCTGTTTTTT
TRBV9	.	TRBJ1-3	.	CASSVAETNSGNTIYF	TGTGCCAGCAGCGTAGCAGAGACCAACTCTGGAAACACCATATATTTT
TRBV10-1	few	TRBJ2-7	.	CASSEVRYPGEQYF	TGCGCCAGCAGTGAGGTCAGGTATCCGGGCGAGCAGTACTTC
TRBV25-1	.	TRBJ2-5	.	CASSESGDLETQYF	TGTGCCAGCAGTGAATCGGGGGACCTAGAGACCCAGTACTTC
TRBV30	.	TRBJ1-5	.	CAWSVRQVNQPQHF	TGTGCCTGGAGTGTAAGGCAGGTCAATCAGCCCCAGCATTTT
TRBV27	.	TRBJ2-3	TRBD2	CASSLSTSGGARDTQYF	TGTGCCAGCAGTTTAAGTACTAGCGGGGGGGCCCGAGATACGCAGTATTTT
TRBV2	.	TRBJ1-1	.	CASSEGPGGTEAFF	TGTGCCAGCAGTGAAGGGCCCGGGGGCACTGAAGCTTTCTTT
TRBV5-8	.	TRBJ1-1	.	CASSLYSGYWTEAFF	TGTGCCAGCAGCTTGTACTCCGGTTATTGGACTGAAGCTTTCTTT
TRBV10-3	.	TRBJ1-4	.	CAISEGEQISATNEKLFF	TGTGCCATCAGTGAGGGGGAGCAGATATCAGCAACTAATGAAAAACTGTTTTTT
TRBV11-2	.	TRBJ2-5	.	CASSSRGLAVWETQYF	TGTGCCAGCAGCTCTAGGGGGCTAGCGGTTTGGGAGACCCAGTACTTC
TRBV2	.	TRBJ1-5	TRBD1	CASSLDREFQPQHF	TGTGCCAGCAGTCTGGACAGGGAGTTTCAGCCCCAGCATTTT
TRBV19	.	TRBJ2-3	.	CASSPRGSGTDTQYF	TGTGCCAGTAGTCCCCGGGGTAGCGGCACAGATACGCAGTATTTT
TRBV15	.	TRBJ1-6	.	CATSWGRRANSPLHF	TGTGCCACCAGCTGGGGCAGGCGGGCAAATTCACCCCTCCACTTT
TRBV13	.	TRBJ2-5	.	CASSPIRKETQYF	TGTGCCAGCAGCCCCATCAGGAAAGAGACCCAGTACTTC
TRBV28	few	TRBJ1-5	.	CASSDIVVQPQHF	TGTGCCAGCAGTGATATAGTAGTTCAGCCCCAGCATTTT
TRBV4-1	.	TRBJ1-6	TRBD1	CASSPLGQGKGPLHF	TGCGCCAGCAGCCCTTTAGGACAGGGTAAAGGACCCCTCCACTTT
TRBV5-1	.	TRBJ2-5	.	CASSQHFQETQYF	TGCGCCAGCAGCCAACACTTTCAAGAGACCCAGTACTTC
TRBV27	once	TRBJ2-1	.	CASSLWDIGDEQFF	TGTGCCAGCAGTTTATGGGACATCGGGGATGAGCAGTTCTTC
TRBV6-1	.	TRBJ2-1	TRBD2	CASSDGLAGIYNEQFF	TGTGCCAGCAGTGACGGACTAGCGGGGATATACAATGAGCAGTTCTTC
TRBV7-2	.	TRBJ2-3	TRBD1	CASSLVGTGEGDTQYF	TGTGCCAGCAGCTTAGTCGGGACAGGGGAGGGCGATACGCAGTATTTT
TRBV5-4	.	TRBJ2-7	.	CASSLGLHEQYF	TGTGCCAGCAGCTTGGGGCTCCACGAGCAGTACTTC
TRBV4-1	.	TRBJ2-1	TRBD2	CASSQLAGGLDEQFF	TGCGCCAGCAGCCAGCTAGCGGGGGGGCTCGATGAGCAGTTCTTC
TRBV9	.	TRBJ2-3	.	CASSGREATDTQYF	TGTGCCAGCAGCGGCAGGGAGGCCACAGATACGCAGTATTTT
TRBV7-3	.	TRBJ2-7	TRBD2	CASSLDAGDYEQYF	TGTGCCAGCAGCTTAGATGCGGGGGACTACGAGCAGTACTTC
TRBV28	.	TRBJ2-7	TRBD2	CATHHSGGNSYEQYF	TGTGCCACCCACCATAGCGGGGGAAACTCCTACGAGCAGTACTTC
TRBV5-1	.	TRBJ2-5	TRBD1	CASSPPDRPETQYF	TGCGCCAGCAGCCCTCCGGACAGGCCGGAGACCCAGTACTTC
TRBV11-2	.	TRBJ2-5	TRBD1	CASSFRTGVETQYF	TGTGCCAGCAGCTTCCGGACAGGGGTAGAGACCCAGTACTTC
TRBV11-2	.	TRBJ1-2	.	CASGSGQVYSYTF	TGTGCCAGCGGTTCAGGGCAGGTATACAGCTACACCTTC
TRBV28	.	TRBJ2-7	.	CASSFGAGAYEQYF	TGTGCCAGCAGTTTTGGGGCGGGTGCCTACGAGCAGTACTTC
TRBV19	.	TRBJ2-1	.	CASSIQGNEQFF	TGTGCCAGTAGTATCCAGGGCAATGAGCAGTTCTTC
TRBV19	.	TRBJ1-1	.	CASSIGEGRPMNTEAFF	TGTGCCAGTAGTATTGGGGAGGGTCGTCCCATGAACACTGAAGCTTTCTTT
TRBV7-9	.	TRBJ1-4	TRBD1	CASSLVLPGGTWNEKLFF	TGTGCCAGCAGCTTAGTCCTCCCAGGGGGAACGTGGAATGAAAAACTGTTTTTT
TRBV7-2	.	TRBJ2-7	.	CASSLETDYEQYF	TGTGCCAGCAGCTTAGAAACTGACTACGAGCAGTACTTC
TRBV19	.	TRBJ2-7	.	CASSMYRDYEQYF	TGTGCCAGTAGTATGTACAGAGACTACGAGCAGTACTTC
TRBV9	.	TRBJ1-1	TRBD1	CASSVKPDRGLDTEAFF	TGTGCCAGCAGCGTAAAACCCGACAGGGGGTTGGACACTGAAGCTTTCTTT
TRBV4-1	.	TRBJ1-1	TRBD1	CASSHHSGTGNTEAFF	TGCGCCAGCAGCCATCACTCCGGGACAGGGAACACTGAAGCTTTCTTT
TRBV25-1	.	TRBJ1-1	.	CASSDKNTEAFF	TGTGCCAGCTCAGACAAGAACACTGAAGCTTTCTTT